Shown below are 22 T cell receptor beta chains from a single sample sequenced in a study of cytomegalovirus exposure and HLA in healthy donors. 60 Vbeta and 13 Jbeta primers were used in PCR. Sequencing was performed with immunoSEQ multiplex PCR; in TCRdb, only in-frame clones are kept and a portion is missing. The repertoire consists of fewer than 200,000 clones, with approximately 80% occurring once and the leading ten covering 4.3%. The sequencing sample was made of PBMCs. These receptors originate from a man aged 35 to 55 in good health and CMV-seronegative.

The genes are TRBV6-1 and TRBJ2-1, with D tentatively TRBD2 (5 bases). V shed 3 bases and J shed 6 bases, with 12 bases lying between them. The CDR3 runs 14 residues. CDR1 and CDR2 from the germline V gene are MNHNS and SASEGT. The CDR3 nucleotides are TGTGCCAGCAGTGAGAATCGGGGTGGCAATGAGCAGTTCTTC. Translated, it gives CASSENRGGNEQFF.

There are a few counts of this clone. This chain connects TRBV19 to TRBJ1-1; 7 bases map to TRBD1. CDR1 is LNHDA and CDR2 is SQIVND in the germline V gene (reference sequence). The CDR3 runs 14 residues. V trimming: 3 bases; J trimming: 1 base; junction bases outside the gene matches: 2. The CDR3 region is CASSMGQTNTEAFF. The CDR3 nucleotides read TGTGCCAGTAGTATGGGACAGACGAACACTGAAGCTTTCTTT. Drawing the rest from reference TRBV19 and TRBJ1-1, the complete variable domain is DGGITQSPKYLFRKEGQNVTLSCEQNLNHDAMYWYRQDPGQGLRLIYYSQIVNDFQKGDIAEGYSVSREKKESFPLTVTSAQKNPTAFYLCASSMGQTNTEAFFGQGTRLTVV.

The V and J genes are TRBV6-4 and TRBJ1-2, with a weak D call TRBD1 (5 bases). The V gene's germline CDR1 is MRHNA and CDR2 SNTAGT. V was trimmed by 3 bases and J by 13 bases, leaving 12 bases between them. The CDR3 is made up of 11 amino acids. The chain's CDR3 is CASSEGGERTF. In DNA form, the CDR3 reads TGTGCCAGCAGTGAGGGAGGGGAGCGCACCTTC.

The chain recombines TRBV5-6 with TRBJ2-7; tentative D call: TRBD2 (5 bases). Germline V CDR1 and CDR2: SGHDT, YYEEEE. Trimming took 0 bases from V and 7 from J, leaving 14 bases between them. This CDR3 spans 14 amino acids. CDR3 in amino acids: CASSLVGNWVEQYF. The CDR3 DNA reads as TGTGCCAGCAGCTTGGTCGGGAATTGGGTAGAGCAGTACTTC.

The rearrangement uses TRBV6-1 and TRBJ1-2; D unclear. This CDR3 region has 14 residues. The V end was cut by 4 bases, the J end by 1 base, with 10 bases between. CDR1 and CDR2 from the germline V gene are MNHNS and SASEGT. The CDR3 region has the DNA TGTGCCAGCAGTGTGGGCCTCAATAACTATGGCTACACCTTC. Residues: CASSVGLNNYGYTF.

The chain couples TRBV4-1 to TRBJ2-7; D is unclear. The germline CDR1 and CDR2 sequences are MGHRA and YSYEKL. The ends were cut back, 0 bases at V and 3 bases at J, with 12 bases in the middle. This CDR3 has 15 residues. Here the CDR3 reads CASSQEGAGIYEQYF. The CDR3 DNA reads TGCGCCAGCAGCCAAGAAGGCGCAGGCATCTACGAGCAGTACTTC.

The J gene is TRBJ1-1, the V gene TRBV7-3; no firm D call. The germline V gene has CDR1 SGHTA and CDR2 FQGTGA. This CDR3 has 13 residues. V was pared by 5 bases and J by 1 base, with 8 bases between. CDR3 sequence: CASSARQNTEAFF. CDR3 bases: TGTGCCAGCAGCGCCCGACAGAACACTGAAGCTTTCTTT.

This chain joins TRBV16 and TRBJ1-4, with 7 positions matching TRBD1. V lost 4 bases and J lost 5; bases outside the gene matches: 4. CDR3 length: 14 amino acids. Germline values: CDR1 KGHSY, CDR2 FQNENV. CDR3 nucleotide sequence: TGTGCCAGCAGCCCGGACAGGCAGAATGAAAAACTGTTTTTT. This sequence encodes CASSPDRQNEKLFF.

The genes are TRBV5-6 and TRBJ2-5; D might be TRBD1 (5 bases). Trimming left V 0 bases short and J 3 bases short, with 15 bases between. The germline CDR1 and CDR2 sequences are SGHDT and YYEEEE. This CDR3 is 16 amino acids long. CDR3 loop: CASSLVGRGREETQYF. The CDR3 DNA reads as TGTGCCAGCAGCTTGGTGGGTCGCGGCAGGGAAGAGACCCAGTACTTC.

The chain joins TRBV7-3 to TRBJ2-2; 8 bases match TRBD2. Germline CDR1 SGHTA, CDR2 FQGTGA. The CDR3 has 15 residues. V shed 4 bases, J shed 6 bases, and the junction held 7 bases outside the gene matches. The CDR3 coding sequence is TGTGCCAGCAGCTCTGGACTAGCCGGGTCCGGGGAGCTGTTTTTT. Protein: CASSSGLAGSGELFF. The full variable domain, completed using reference TRBV7-3 and TRBJ2-2, is GAGVSQTPSNKVTEKGKYVELRCDPISGHTALYWYRQSLGQGPEFLIYFQGTGAADDSGLPNDRFFAVRPEGSVSTLKIQRTERGDSAVYLCASSSGLAGSGELFFGEGSRLTVL.

J is TRBJ2-1 and V is TRBV7-2, with 7 positions matching TRBD1. This CDR3 is 15 amino acids long. CDR1 and CDR2 (germline): SGHTA, FQGNSA. V dropped 3 bases and J dropped 2; count of bases not matched to a gene: 4. CDR3 amino acids: CASSLRQGPYNEQFF. DNA of the CDR3: TGTGCCAGCAGCTTGCGACAGGGCCCCTACAATGAGCAGTTCTTC.

This clone was seen more than once but under ten times. This chain links TRBV6-5 with TRBJ2-7; perhaps TRBD2 as D (6 bases). The germline V gene has CDR1 MNHEY and CDR2 SVGAGI. CDR3 length: 14 amino acids. Trimming took 6 bases from V and 3 from J, leaving 15 bases between them. CDR3 residues: CASRAILGGYEQYF. CDR3 DNA: TGTGCCAGCAGGGCCATCCTCGGGGGCTACGAGCAGTACTTC.

This clone was found once. The DNA for the CDR3 is TGTGCCAGCATCCTCGGGCCAACGGGGAGCGAGCAGTACTTC. The encoded protein is CASILGPTGSEQYF. V gene TRBV11-1 combines with J gene TRBJ2-7; weak D call: TRBD2 (5 bases). The CDR3 is 14 amino acids. The V gene's germline CDR1 is SGHAT and CDR2 FQDESV (reference sequence). Trimming shortened V by 7 bases and J by 6 bases, and 19 bases separated the two germline ends.

The chain carries TRBV11-3 and TRBJ2-7, with a tentative D call TRBD1 (5 bases). Germline V gene sequence: CDR1 SGHNT, CDR2 YENEEA. The CDR3 consists of 13 residues. V was shortened by 4 bases and J by 7 bases, with 14 bases between the two germline ends. The CDR3 sequence: CASSSPEGEEQYF. The CDR3 DNA reads TGTGCCAGCAGCTCCCCTGAAGGGGAAGAGCAGTACTTC. Full variable domain (rest looked up from reference TRBV11-3 and TRBJ2-7): EAGVVQSPRYKIIEKKQPVAFWCNPISGHNTLYWYLQNLGQGPELLIRYENEEAVDDSQLPKDRFSAERLKGVDSTLKIQPAELGDSAVYLCASSSPEGEEQYFGPGTRLTVT.

The chain employs TRBV6-5 and TRBJ1-2; D gene uncertain. V gave up 5 bases and J gave up 3 bases, with 10 bases separating them. CDR1 is MNHEY and CDR2 is SVGAGI in the germline V gene. There are 13 residues in the CDR3. The CDR3 reads CASSGNSYYGYTF. The CDR3 DNA reads as TGTGCCAGCAGTGGTAACAGCTACTATGGCTACACCTTC.

The chain carries TRBV4-1 and TRBJ1-5; no reliable D call. Trimming stripped 4 bases from V and 5 bases from J, with 9 bases between. The CDR3 is made up of 13 amino acids. Germline V CDR1 and CDR2: MGHRA, YSYEKL. CDR3 amino acids: CASSPVRDQPQHF. The DNA for the CDR3 is TGCGCCAGCAGCCCTGTGAGGGATCAGCCCCAGCATTTT.

This clone was observed a few times. This chain uses TRBV7-9 with TRBJ2-5; perhaps TRBD2 as D (6 bases). The CDR3 runs to 14 residues. CDR1 is SEHNR, CDR2 FQNEAQ, per germline (reference sequence). The germline V and J ends were trimmed by 5 bases and 5 bases, with 15 bases remaining between them. The CDR3 nucleotides are TGTGCCAGCAGCCCCAGGGTCGCGGGGGAGACCCAGTACTTC. Amino acids: CASSPRVAGETQYF.

This clone was seen just once. This chain connects TRBV27 to TRBJ2-7, with D tentatively TRBD2 (5 bases). The germline V gene has CDR1 MNHEY and CDR2 SMNVEV (reference sequence). Deletions cut 7 bases from V and 2 bases from J, with 12 bases between. The CDR3 sequence is 13 residues long. CDR3 protein: CASKPDGAYEQYF. The CDR3 nucleotides read TGTGCCAGCAAACCCGACGGGGCCTACGAGCAGTACTTC.

The V gene is TRBV9, the J gene TRBJ1-2, with D possibly being TRBD1 (6 bases). Germline CDR1 reads SGDLS; CDR2 reads YYNGEE. The V end lost 3 bases, the J end lost 4 bases, and 16 bases lay between the germline ends. The CDR3 is 15 residues long. The CDR3 reads CASSATNRVVYGYTF. CDR3 DNA sequence: TGTGCCAGCAGCGCAACGAACAGGGTGGTCTATGGCTACACCTTC.

The gene calls are TRBV7-3 and TRBJ1-6; D may be TRBD1 (6 bases). The CDR3 consists of 16 residues. The germline CDR1 and CDR2 sequences are SGHTA and FQGTGA. Trimming took off 4 bases at V and 2 bases at J, with 12 bases between the two ends. CDR3 sequence reads: CASSCRTEAYNSPLHF. CDR3 nucleotide sequence: TGTGCCAGCAGCTGCCGGACAGAAGCCTATAATTCACCCCTCCACTTT.

CDR3 residues: CASSGRTAYEQYF. The CDR3 DNA is TGTGCCAGCAGCGGCCGGACAGCCTACGAGCAGTACTTC. J is TRBJ2-7 and V is TRBV11-2, with a possible D match to TRBD1 (6 bases). In germline, CDR1 is SGHAT, CDR2 FQNNGV. The CDR3 covers 13 residues. V lost 5 bases, J lost 2 bases, and 10 bases lay in between.

This chain links TRBV5-4 with TRBJ2-3, with a weak D call TRBD2 (5 bases). The V gene's germline CDR1 is SGHNT and CDR2 YYREEE (reference sequence). Trimming stripped 4 bases from V and 11 bases from J, with 14 bases between. The CDR3 has 12 residues. The CDR3 here is CASSLPGEGQYF. CDR3 bases: TGTGCCAGCAGCCTACCCGGAGAGGGGCAGTATTTT. Combining the CDR3 with reference TRBV5-4 and TRBJ2-3 gives the whole variable domain ETGVTQSPTHLIKTRGQQVTLRCSSQSGHNTVSWYQQALGQGPQFIFQYYREEENGRGNFPPRFSGLQFPNYSSELNVNALELDDSALYLCASSLPGEGQYFGPGTRLTVL.